The 3 T cell receptor beta chains below were found in one sample sequenced in a study of cytotoxic CD8 clonotypes in ibrutinib-treated CLL. The assay was immunoSEQ multiplex PCR, and TCRdb's table has in-frame clones only and misses some. The sample includes under 50,000 clones, around 67% of them seen just once. The sample in question was PBMCs, obtained at disease progression, from a patient treated with ibrutinib. These receptors came from a human donor with chronic lymphocytic leukemia.

This sequence joins TRBV19 and TRBJ2-7, with 9 bases matching TRBD1. Losses at the gene ends were 6 bases for V and 2 bases for J; bases not matched to a gene: 5. The CDR3 contains 14 residues. CDR1 and CDR2 (germline): LNHDA, SQIVND (reference sequence). The CDR3 coding sequence is TGTGCCAGTAGGCACCGGGACAGGGCCTACGAGCAGTACTTC. It is translated as CASRHRDRAYEQYF.

The chain joins TRBV28 to TRBJ2-7, with D possibly being TRBD1 (5 bases). Germline assignment: CDR1 MDHEN and CDR2 SYDVKM. V dropped 2 bases and J dropped 3 bases, with 14 bases sitting between them. The CDR3 runs 15 residues. The CDR3 protein is CASSLGASLIYEQYF. The CDR3 DNA reads as TGTGCCAGCAGTTTAGGGGCCTCACTAATCTACGAGCAGTACTTC.

The chain joins TRBV11-3 to TRBJ2-3; 13 nucleotides line up with TRBD2. The CDR3 runs 16 residues. Germline CDR1 and CDR2: SGHNT and YENEEA. The J segment lost 6 bases and the V segment lost 1 base, leaving 4 bases of the junction unmatched. The CDR3 here is CASSLGTSGSYDTQYF. The CDR3 nucleotides are TGTGCCAGCAGCTTAGGGACTAGCGGGAGTTACGATACGCAGTATTTT.